What follows are 11 T cell receptor beta chains derived from one specimen sequenced in a study of T cells in Graves' hyperthyroidism and ophthalmopathy. Template material for amplifying TCR beta CDR3 regions consisted of RNA transcripts. TCR CDR3 regions were first amplified by RT-PCR with HTBI primers. TCRdb ran MiXCR on the multiplex PCR reads and lists one entry per CDR3 protein. The sample has a few hundred thousand distinct CDR3 sequences, about 15% seen once. Sample: blood. These receptors came from a woman under 40 with Graves' hyperthyroidism.

This clonotype was picked up a small number of times. This chain uses TRBV30 with TRBJ1-2; D may be TRBD1 (6 bases). Germline V gene lookup returns CDR1 GTSNPN and CDR2 SVGIG (reference sequence). Trimming stripped 0 bases from V and 4 bases from J, with 15 bases between. The CDR3 is made up of 15 amino acids. The CDR3 nucleotides are TGTGCCTGGAGTGTTTGGGGGGCCGGGGTCTATGGCTACACCTTC. Translation gives CAWSVWGAGVYGYTF.

This clonotype was counted at least ten times. This sequence joins TRBV15 and TRBJ1-1; 9 bases agree with TRBD1. The CDR3 totals 16 residues. V dropped 0 bases and J dropped 4; count of bases not matched to a gene: 6. Germline V CDR1 and CDR2: LNHNV, YYDKDF (reference sequence). This CDR3 is CATSREQGAGGTEAFF. Written as DNA, the CDR3 is TGTGCCACCAGCAGAGAACAGGGGGCTGGGGGCACTGAAGCTTTCTTT.

This clonotype was seen repeatedly, ten times or more. The V and J genes are TRBV2 and TRBJ2-1; 7 nucleotides align to TRBD2. Germline loops: CDR1 SNHLY, CDR2 FYNNEI. The CDR3 sequence is 16 residues long. Losses at the gene ends were 6 bases for V and 1 base for J; bases not matched to a gene: 9. DNA for the CDR3: TGTGCCAGCAGGGCTCCGGGGGAGGGATCCTACAATGAGCAGTTCTTC. It encodes CASRAPGEGSYNEQFF.

The V and J genes are TRBV18 and TRBJ2-1, with D uncertain. This CDR3 is built from 14 residues. The germline gives CDR1 KGHSH, CDR2 LQKENI. V lost 4 bases to trimming and J lost 2 bases, with 9 bases between them. CDR3 sequence reads: CASSQAVTYNEQFF. The DNA of the CDR3 is TGTGCCAGCTCACAGGCAGTCACCTACAATGAGCAGTTCTTC.

V gene TRBV7-2 combines with J gene TRBJ1-6; 9 nucleotides agree with TRBD1. The CDR3 spans 16 residues. In germline, CDR1 is SGHTA, CDR2 FQGNSA. V was clipped by 2 bases and J by 10 bases; unmatched bases: 9. DNA of the CDR3: TGTGCCAGCAGCTTATCGTGGGGACAGGGAGGCTCACCCCTCCACTTT. This codes for CASSLSWGQGGSPLHF.

This clonotype showed up many times. Being one base from a much bigger clone, this may be a read error. This chain links TRBV12-3 or TRBV12-4 with TRBJ1-1, with 8 nucleotides matching TRBD1. V lost 3 bases, J lost 0 bases, and 0 bases stayed unmatched. This CDR3 has 14 amino acids. The CDR3 spells CASSLGQVNTEAFF. The DNA for the CDR3 is TGTGCCAGCAGTTTGGGACAGGTGAACACTGAAGCTTTCTTT.

This clonotype was detected ten times or more. The V call is TRBV7-9, the J call TRBJ2-7, with unresolved D. V was clipped by 4 bases and J by 6 bases, with 22 bases between them. This CDR3 has 16 residues. Per the germline V gene, CDR1 is SEHNR and CDR2 is FQNEAQ (reference sequence). The CDR3 nucleotides are TGTGCCAGCAGCTCCGGTTCGGAGAGCCTAACCCTCGAGCAGTACTTC. This encodes CASSSGSESLTLEQYF.

This clonotype was picked up a small number of times. With a much larger clone just one base away, this may be a read error. The gene calls are TRBV7-3 and TRBJ2-7; 11 bases match TRBD2. The CDR3 contains 15 residues. CDR1 and CDR2 from the germline V gene are SGHTA and FQGTGA. This CDR3 is CASSLTLAGGYERYF. CDR3 nucleotides: TGTGCCAGCAGCTTAACGCTAGCGGGAGGCTACGAGCGGTACTTC. Looking up the rest from reference TRBV7-3 and TRBJ2-7 gives the full variable domain: GAGVSQTPSNKVTEKGKYVELRCDPISGHTALYWYRQSLGQGPEFLIYFQGTGAADDSGLPNDRFFAVRPEGSVSTLKIQRTERGDSAVYLCASSLTLAGGYERYFGPGTRLTVT.

This clonotype was seen a handful of times. V usage is TRBV7-9 and J usage is TRBJ2-1; D is undetermined. The germline V gene encodes CDR1 SEHNR and CDR2 FQNEAQ (reference sequence). Trimming removed 3 bases at V and 8 bases at J, with 8 bases between. The CDR3 spans 12 residues. The DNA of the CDR3 is TGTGCCAGCAGCTTCCTCCAACATGAGCAGTTCTTC. This gives the protein CASSFLQHEQFF.

In the case of this clonotype: The germline gene is not matched at one end of the junction; a read error may be the cause. The chain is built from TRBV7-9 and TRBJ2-1; 8 nucleotides line up with TRBD2. The CDR3 has 14 amino acids. Germline V lookup: CDR1 SEHNR, CDR2 FQNEAQ (reference sequence). This CDR3 reads CASSVAGIYNEQFF. CDR3 DNA: TGTGCCAGCAGCGTAGCGGGAATTTACAATGAGCAGTTCTTC.

This clonotype was recorded many times. V gene TRBV2 combines with J gene TRBJ2-7, with 10 bases fitting TRBD2. J lost 4 bases, V lost 6 bases, and 12 bases had no gene match. Germline V gene sequence: CDR1 SNHLY, CDR2 FYNNEI. The CDR3 length is 16 residues. The chain's CDR3 is CASRETGTSANYEQYF. CDR3 DNA sequence: TGTGCCAGCAGGGAAACCGGGACTAGCGCGAATTACGAGCAGTACTTC.